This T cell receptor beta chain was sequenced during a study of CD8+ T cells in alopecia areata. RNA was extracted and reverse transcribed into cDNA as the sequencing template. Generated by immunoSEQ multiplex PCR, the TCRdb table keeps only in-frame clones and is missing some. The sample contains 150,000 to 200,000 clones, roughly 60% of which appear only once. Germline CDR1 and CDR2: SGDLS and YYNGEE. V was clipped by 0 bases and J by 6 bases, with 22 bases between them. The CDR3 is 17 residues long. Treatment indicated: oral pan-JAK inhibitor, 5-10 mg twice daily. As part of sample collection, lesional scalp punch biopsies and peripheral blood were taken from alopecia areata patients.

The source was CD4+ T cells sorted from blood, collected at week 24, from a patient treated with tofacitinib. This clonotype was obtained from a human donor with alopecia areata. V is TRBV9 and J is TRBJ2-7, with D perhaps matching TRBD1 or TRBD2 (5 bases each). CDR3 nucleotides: TGTGCCAGCAGCGTAGCTACGGGGCAGGTCCCCCTCCTCGAGCAGTACTTC. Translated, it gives CASSVATGQVPLLEQYF.